The 6 T cell receptor beta chains listed next were all sequenced from one sample in a study of cytomegalovirus exposure and HLA in healthy donors. The PCR had 60 Vbeta and 13 Jbeta primers. Method: immunoSEQ multiplex PCR; TCRdb's copy keeps in-frame clones and lacks some. Among 120,000 to 150,000 clones listed, roughly three quarters were seen once. Sequencing was performed on PBMCs. The receptors come from a woman aged 40 to 55 in good health and CMV-seropositive.

The chain links TRBV4-1 to TRBJ1-1, with 7 bases fitting TRBD1. J gave up 4 bases and V 4 bases, and 12 bases lay outside the gene matches. CDR1 is MGHRA and CDR2 is YSYEKL in the germline V gene. The CDR3 has 16 residues. The CDR3 sequence: CASSRESGQFITEAFF. CDR3 bases: TGCGCCAGCAGCCGAGAATCGGGACAGTTTATCACTGAAGCTTTCTTT.

The J gene is TRBJ1-1, the V gene TRBV30; 9 nucleotides line up with TRBD1. Germline CDR1 is GTSNPN and CDR2 is SVGIG (reference sequence). V lost 1 base, J lost 2 bases, and 8 bases stayed unmatched. The CDR3 has 16 residues. CDR3 coding DNA: TGTGCCTGGAGTGCCCCGGGACAGGGAGTTAACACTGAAGCTTTCTTT. Translation: CAWSAPGQGVNTEAFF.

The rearrangement uses TRBV7-9 and TRBJ2-7; 9 bases are shared with TRBD2. V was clipped by 1 base and J by 4 bases; unmatched bases: 5. This CDR3 has 15 residues. Germline assignment: CDR1 SEHNR and CDR2 FQNEAQ (reference sequence). The CDR3 loop is CASSLVSSGEYEQYF. The CDR3 region has the DNA TGTGCCAGCAGCTTAGTTTCTAGCGGGGAATACGAGCAGTACTTC.

The genes are TRBV19 and TRBJ2-2; TRBD2 aligns across 7 bases. The CDR3 is 14 amino acids. Germline V gene data show CDR1 as LNHDA and CDR2 as SQIVND (reference sequence). V was clipped by 6 bases and J by 2 bases; unmatched bases: 3. The CDR3 reads CASRGAGNTGELFF. The DNA for the CDR3 is TGTGCCAGTAGAGGAGCGGGAAACACCGGGGAGCTGTTTTTT.

This chain links TRBV19 with TRBJ1-5; no clear D gene. The CDR3 runs 16 residues. V dropped 0 bases and J dropped 4 bases, with 13 bases sitting between them. Germline V gives CDR1 LNHDA, CDR2 SQIVND (reference sequence). CDR3 nucleotide sequence: TGTGCCAGTAGTATAGAGGCACCCTCCGGGAATCAGCCCCAGCATTTT. Encoded protein: CASSIEAPSGNQPQHF.

This chain links TRBV2 with TRBJ1-1; a weak D match, TRBD1 (5 bases). The CDR3 is made up of 14 amino acids. V was pared by 3 bases and J by 4 bases, with 12 bases between. Germline V gene data show CDR1 as SNHLY and CDR2 as FYNNEI. This chain's CDR3 is CASSDQGVGTEAFF. The CDR3 region has the DNA TGTGCCAGCAGTGATCAGGGTGTGGGCACTGAAGCTTTCTTT.